The next 3 T cell receptor beta chains were all read from a single sample in a study of control samples from healthy donors and cancer patients. Method: immunoSEQ multiplex PCR; TCRdb's copy keeps in-frame clones and lacks some. The sample lists 65,000 to 80,000 clones; about nine tenths were seen once. Input material: PBMCs. These receptors were taken from a woman aged 45-65 years with colorectal cancer.

The chain links TRBV7-2 to TRBJ2-5; D is undetermined. The germline gives CDR1 SGHTA, CDR2 FQGNSA. With 3 bases removed from V and 5 bases from J, the gap between germline ends came to 4 bases. The CDR3 spans 11 residues. The CDR3 reads CASSLYETQYF. The CDR3 DNA reads TGTGCCAGCAGCTTGTATGAGACCCAGTACTTC.

This chain connects TRBV10-3 to TRBJ2-6; 12 nucleotides line up with TRBD1. The V and J ends lost 5 bases and 3 bases, in that order; junction bases with no gene match: 5. The CDR3 extends over 17 amino acids. CDR1 ENHRY and CDR2 SYGVKD come from the germline V gene. In nucleotides, the CDR3 is TGTGCCATCAGTCCTGGGACAGGGGGCCGTGGGGCCAACGTCCTGACTTTC. Amino acid sequence: CAISPGTGGRGANVLTF.

The chain is built from TRBV18 and TRBJ1-2, with 8 nucleotides matching TRBD1. This CDR3 contains 13 residues. The V gene's germline CDR1 is KGHSH and CDR2 LQKENI. Losses at the gene ends were 6 bases for V and 8 bases for J; bases not matched to a gene: 8. CDR3 nucleotide sequence: TGTGCCAGCTCGCCAATGGACAGGGACGGCTACACCTTC. It yields the protein CASSPMDRDGYTF.